This entry describes one T cell receptor (beta chain). The specificity of this receptor is unknown. No base qualities exist here, and no much larger clone lies one base off it. This sample stems from a study of blood T cell repertoires in COVID-19 (dated by TCRdb to the early 2020s). Study-level background: Samples from collaborators originated in the United States, Italy and Spain and spanned both the acute and convalescent phases of COVID-19. HLA class I and class II types, where available, came from metadata supplied by the sample provider rather than from assay-based typing. The prospective study material was composed of cDNA or gDNA derived from T cells, B-cell-depleted T cells, or PBMCs. Subjects who had been exposed to COVID-19, were actively infected with it, or had recovered from it provided the deeply sampled blood TCRbeta repertoires that made up the dataset. The sample metadata nearly always contained a de-identified subject ID, COVID-19 status, age in years and sex. The samples were drawn from the first 160 participants of the ongoing ImmuneRACE study and from 1,254 subjects provided by 6 global collaborators. The repertoires were made available in a free public database intended to serve as a resource for research on the immune response to SARS-CoV-2.

Overall study results and their limits: How much clinical and demographic metadata was included differed by source and by participant, and the metadata was provided uncurated.

TCRbeta CDR3 regions were amplified from genomic DNA by means of the immunoSEQ Assay, a bias-controlled multiplex PCR. Regarding the original processing steps: Within the assay, amplification of reference gene primers was used to estimate how many nucleated cells each sample contained. To quantify the absolute abundance of each unique TCRbeta CDR3 rearrangement, sequence reads were collapsed and filtered. For each sample, productive Simpson clonality was calculated by taking the square root of Simpson's diversity index across productive rearrangements. Entries here come from immuneACCESS through TCRdb and include only in-frame sequences with V and J called. Some clones fail to appear in such tables; in the studies checked, an unresolved V gene covers under half of the shortfall, and the cause of the remainder is unknown. The V and J calls and the clone size are those of that table, but D and trimming were determined from the DNA. Within this sample are a few hundred thousand clones, with 65% to 90% of them counted one time only. The ten biggest clones cover more than 9% of the sample.

Collaborating institutions collected whole blood in K2EDTA tubes following their own protocols. Collaborator samples were shipped for TCRbeta analysis as frozen whole blood, isolated PBMCs, or DNA extracted from either sample type. Trimming takes 10 bases off V and 7 bases off J; junction bases not matched to a gene: 9. The CDR3, cysteine through valine, is 14 amino acids long. Only the CDR3 part of the read is kept: 42 bases, read in frame from the first base. As encoded in the germline V gene (reference sequence), CDR1 is MNHEY while CDR2 is SMNVEV. The material sequenced was peripheral blood. The sequence is built from TRBV27 and TRBJ2-7, with 14 bases matching TRBD2. This sequence originates from a man between 45 and 60 years old with active or convalescent COVID-19. The CDR3 has the sequence CATFGTSGGEEQYV. The sequence in DNA is TGTGCCACCTTCGGGACTAGCGGGGGTGAGGAGCAGTACGTC.